Following are 18 T cell receptor beta chains from one sample sequenced in a study of cytomegalovirus exposure and HLA in healthy donors (dated by TCRdb to about 2017). Library construction relied on the immunoSEQ multiplex PCR assay. For the multiplex PCR, a mixture combining 60 forward primers for TCR Vbeta segments and 13 reverse primers for TCR Jbeta segments was used. This immuneACCESS table, as held by TCRdb, lists in-frame sequences with V and J called but not all clones. Of the missing ones, under half trace to an unresolved V gene in checked studies; the others have no known cause. A total of some 90,000 clones appear in this sample, roughly four fifths of them only once. The top ten constitute approximately 3.8% of the sample. Sequenced sample: PBMCs. These receptor sequences come from a man aged 45-60 years in good health and CMV-seronegative.

This clone was seen only once. The rearrangement uses TRBV2 and TRBJ2-3; TRBD2 might be the D (6 bases). This CDR3 comprises 17 residues. With 1 base removed from V and 0 bases from J, the gap between germline ends came to 14 bases. Germline CDR1 reads SNHLY; CDR2 reads FYNNEI. CDR3 coding DNA: TGTGCCAGCAGTGAAGTACCGGCGGGGTCTAGCACAGATACGCAGTATTTT. Translating gives CASSEVPAGSSTDTQYF.

The sample holds a few counts of this clone. This chain links TRBV5-1 with TRBJ1-4, with D uncertain. The V and J ends lost 0 bases and 7 bases respectively, with 10 bases between them. Germline lookup yields CDR1 SGHRS and CDR2 YFSETQ. There are 14 residues in the CDR3. The CDR3 spells CASSLGGGGEKLFF. DNA for the CDR3: TGCGCCAGCAGCTTGGGGGGAGGTGGTGAAAAACTGTTTTTT. The variable domain in full, with the rest retrieved from reference TRBV5-1 and TRBJ1-4, is KAGVTQTPRYLIKTRGQQVTLSCSPISGHRSVSWYQQTPGQGLQFLFEYFSETQRNKGNFPGRFSGRQFSNSRSEMNVSTLELGDSALYLCASSLGGGGEKLFFGSGTQLSVL.

The genes are TRBV7-3 and TRBJ1-1, with D perhaps TRBD1 (6 bases). The CDR3 is 14 residues long. V was pared by 5 bases and J by 7 bases, with 17 bases between. Germline V CDR1 and CDR2: SGHTA, FQGTGA. CDR3 bases: TGTGCCAGCAGCCGGGGGGGGGCCTACTTTGAAGCTTTCTTT. As protein: CASSRGGAYFEAFF.

The chain couples TRBV4-1 to TRBJ2-1; perhaps TRBD2 as D (6 bases). The CDR3 extends over 17 amino acids. Germline V CDR1 and CDR2: MGHRA, YSYEKL. V was trimmed by 3 bases and J by 8 bases, leaving 23 bases between them. For the CDR3, the DNA is TGCGCCAGCAGCCAGCAACCCCGGGAGCGACGCCGTGATGAGCAGTTCTTC. It is translated as CASSQQPRERRRDEQFF.

This chain joins TRBV4-3 and TRBJ1-4; 8 bases are shared with TRBD1. The V segment lost 2 bases and the J segment 5 bases; nucleotides outside the gene matches: 7. This CDR3 comprises 16 residues. Germline V gene sequence: CDR1 LGHNA, CDR2 YSLEER. CDR3 region: CASSQTKTGVNEKLFF. CDR3 bases: TGCGCCAGCAGCCAAACGAAGACAGGGGTAAATGAAAAACTGTTTTTT.

This clone has a handful of counts. The chain couples TRBV2 to TRBJ2-1; TRBD1 aligns across 10 bases. Germline-derived CDR1 and CDR2 are SNHLY and FYNNEI. With 6 bases clipped from V and 4 bases from J, the junction kept 0 bases outside the gene matches. The CDR3 is made up of 13 amino acids. As DNA, the CDR3 is TGTGCCAGCAGGGGACAGGGGTACAATGAGCAGTTCTTC. It specifies CASRGQGYNEQFF.

The CDR3 DNA reads TGTGCCAGCTCACCCCAGGGTAGCTCCTACGAGCAGTACTTC. Residues: CASSPQGSSYEQYF. The J gene is TRBJ2-7, the V gene TRBV18; weak D call: TRBD1 (5 bases). Germline CDR1 is KGHSH and CDR2 is LQKENI. CDR3 length: 14 residues. Trimming removed 3 bases at V and 0 bases at J, with 9 bases between.

The gene calls are TRBV19 and TRBJ1-1, with D tentatively TRBD1 (5 bases). In germline, CDR1 is LNHDA, CDR2 SQIVND (reference sequence). The CDR3 contains 15 residues. V was clipped by 1 base and J by 4 bases, with 13 bases between them. DNA for the CDR3: TGTGCCAGTAGTATAGGCGGGGGGGGTCTCACTGAAGCTTTCTTT. It yields the protein CASSIGGGGLTEAFF.

As regards this clone: The sample contains more than one DNA sequence encoding this CDR3. The chain recombines TRBV9 with TRBJ1-2, with 8 bases aligning to TRBD1. Germline-derived CDR1 and CDR2 are SGDLS and YYNGEE. The CDR3 runs 15 residues. V lost 4 bases and J lost 3; bases outside the gene matches: 8. The CDR3 spells CASSPGGVLDYGYTF. In DNA form, the CDR3 reads TGTGCCAGCAGCCCAGGGGGCGTCCTGGACTATGGCTACACCTTC.

V is TRBV5-5 and J is TRBJ2-7, with a possible D match to TRBD2 (6 bases). Germline V gene lookup returns CDR1 SGHKS and CDR2 YYEKEE (reference sequence). The CDR3 consists of 16 residues. Trimming cost V 6 bases and J 1 base, with 20 bases left between them. The CDR3 loop reads CASIPGGGQLSYEQYF. CDR3 nucleotide sequence: TGTGCCAGCATCCCCGGAGGAGGGCAACTTTCCTACGAGCAGTACTTC.

V and J are TRBV2 and TRBJ2-1; possibly TRBD2 for D (6 bases). The CDR3 consists of 16 residues. With 2 bases removed from V and 4 bases from J, the gap between germline ends came to 15 bases. Germline V lookup: CDR1 SNHLY, CDR2 FYNNEI. CDR3 nucleotides: TGTGCCAGCAGTGAATTTGGGGGAGGAATATACAATGAGCAGTTCTTC. Translating it yields CASSEFGGGIYNEQFF.

Only a few counts were recorded for this clone. The chain employs TRBV30 and TRBJ1-2, with D perhaps TRBD1 (5 bases). Trimming stripped 4 bases from V and 4 bases from J, with 22 bases between. CDR1 and CDR2 from the germline V gene are GTSNPN and SVGIG (reference sequence). This CDR3 has 16 residues. The CDR3 nucleotides are TGTGCCTGGACCCAAAGACAGTCCGCGTATTCCTATGGCTACACCTTC. Translated, it gives CAWTQRQSAYSYGYTF.

Concerning this clone itself: One junction end disagrees with the germline gene, perhaps due to a read error. Other nucleotide sequences from this sample produce the same CDR3. The J gene is TRBJ2-5, the V gene TRBV4-2, with unresolved D. This CDR3 is built from 15 residues. Per germline, CDR1 LGHNA and CDR2 YNFKEQ. DNA for the CDR3: TGTGCCAGTAGCCAAGATCAAGGAAGCGAGGAGACCCAGTACTTC. Translated, it gives CASSQDQGSEETQYF.

The CDR3 protein is CASSPAGGSYGYTF. DNA of the CDR3: TGCGCCAGCAGCCCGGCGGGGGGCTCCTATGGCTACACCTTC. This rearrangement joins TRBV5-1 to TRBJ1-2, with a possible D match to TRBD1 (6 bases). Per the germline V gene, CDR1 is SGHRS and CDR2 is YFSETQ. There are 14 residues in the CDR3. Trimming removed 4 bases from V and 4 bases from J, with 14 bases in between. The variable domain in full, completed from reference TRBV5-1 and TRBJ1-2, reads KAGVTQTPRYLIKTRGQQVTLSCSPISGHRSVSWYQQTPGQGLQFLFEYFSETQRNKGNFPGRFSGRQFSNSRSEMNVSTLELGDSALYLCASSPAGGSYGYTFGSGTRLTVV.

V usage is TRBV6-1 and J usage is TRBJ1-2, with 9 bases that match TRBD1. The germline V gene encodes CDR1 MNHNS and CDR2 SASEGT. V was clipped by 2 bases and J by 4 bases; unmatched bases: 14. The CDR3 runs to 18 residues. CDR3 coding DNA: TGTGCCAGCAGTGAACACACAGGGACAGGGAGTATCGGCTATGGCTACACCTTC. Translating it yields CASSEHTGTGSIGYGYTF.

The chain employs TRBV28 and TRBJ2-7; no reliable D call. This CDR3 is 14 amino acids long. V lost 6 bases and J lost 2, with 14 bases in between. Germline CDR1 is MDHEN and CDR2 is SYDVKM. The DNA of the CDR3 is TGTGCCAGCAGGCCGGGTCGTGAAACCTACGAGCAGTACTTC. Residues: CASRPGRETYEQYF. The full variable domain, its missing parts supplied by reference TRBV28 and TRBJ2-7, is DVKVTQSSRYLVKRTGEKVFLECVQDMDHENMFWYRQDPGLGLRLIYFSYDVKMKEKGDIPEGYSVSREKKERFSLILESASTNQTSMYLCASRPGRETYEQYFGPGTRLTVT.

The CDR3 region is CASSLQRSNEQFF. CDR3 bases: TGTGCCAGCAGCCTCCAAAGGAGCAATGAGCAGTTCTTC. This chain links TRBV7-3 with TRBJ2-1; no firm D call. The CDR3 contains 13 residues. Germline CDR1 SGHTA, CDR2 FQGTGA. The V gene lost 5 bases and the J gene lost 6 bases, with 11 bases spanning the gap.

J is TRBJ2-7 and V is TRBV28; D unresolved. V was trimmed by 5 bases and J by 7 bases, leaving 15 bases between them. Germline V lookup: CDR1 MDHEN, CDR2 SYDVKM. This CDR3 is 13 amino acids long. In nucleotides, the CDR3 is TGTGCCAGCAGTGGGCCTTTTTTTGCGGAGCAGTACTTC. Translation: CASSGPFFAEQYF.